These T cell receptor beta chains were read from a single sample in a study of T cell repertoires in cytomegalovirus infection. These receptors have no known antigen. One entry per CDR3 protein, called by TCRdb with MiXCR from the reads. Among almost 90,000 distinct CDR3 sequences, around 28% were seen once, and the ten largest hold over 60%. The material was CD8+ T cells from cultured PBMCs, obtained from culture after CMV antigen stimulation. The receptors come from a human donor in good health (CMV status not recorded). Some clones in this sample may be carry-over from other donors' samples. CDR3s include the opening cysteine and the closing phenylalanine or tryptophan. The D gene is left open where the match is weak. Expanded clones get a size class; other rows say once, few or many, or leave the size out.

d_call | j_call | v_call | clone_size | cdr3_nt | cdr3_aa
- | TRBJ2-1 | TRBV2 | few | TGTGCCAGCATAGTAGGGTTTGGCGGTGAGCAGTTCTTC | CASIVGFGGEQFF
TRBD1 | TRBJ2-1 | TRBV30 | - | TGTGCCTGGAGTGCTGGTCAGGGGGCGGAGGATGAGCAGTTCTTC | CAWSAGQGAEDEQFF
TRBD1 | TRBJ1-5 | TRBV4-1 | - | TGCGCCAGCAGCCAAGACGGGGGACTGCCAGGGGGGCAGCCCCAGCATTTT | CASSQDGGLPGGQPQHF
- | TRBJ2-7 | TRBV5-4 | - | TGTGCCAGCAGCTTGGGTCCGACCTACGAGCAGTACTTC | CASSLGPTYEQYF
- | TRBJ2-6 | TRBV6-5 | - | TGTGCCAGCAGTTTTACTGGGGCCAACGTCCTGACTTTC | CASSFTGANVLTF
- | TRBJ2-1 | TRBV7-2 | many | TGTGCCAGCAGCCTCGGGCGGGGGCAGTGGGATGAGCAGTTCTTC | CASSLGRGQWDEQFF
- | TRBJ1-1 | TRBV6-1 | - | TGTGCCAGCACAAAACCCCAAGGTTGGACTGAAGCTTTCTTT | CASTKPQGWTEAFF
TRBD1 | TRBJ1-5 | TRBV10-3 | many | TGTGCCATCAGTGAGTCGACAGGGAAGGATCAGCCCCAGCATTTT | CAISESTGKDQPQHF
- | TRBJ1-2 | TRBV2 | few | TGTGCCAGCAGTGAAGCGCCCGGCTATGGCTACACCTTC | CASSEAPGYGYTF
- | TRBJ1-6 | TRBV6-6 | - | TGTGCCAGCAGCCCCTTGAGGGAGAGCAATTCACCCCTCCACTTT | CASSPLRESNSPLHF
- | TRBJ1-1 | TRBV5-8 | - | TGTGCCAGCAGCTATTACGCGGGGAACACTGAAGCTTTCTTT | CASSYYAGNTEAFF
TRBD1 | TRBJ2-1 | TRBV27 | few | TGTGCCAGCAGTTTATCCGGACAGGGCCCGAATGAGCAGTTCTTC | CASSLSGQGPNEQFF
- | TRBJ2-7 | TRBV7-3 | - | TGTGCCAGCAGCACATCCAGGTCTAGCTCCTACGAGCAGTACTTC | CASSTSRSSSYEQYF
- | TRBJ1-6 | TRBV6-1 | few | TGTGCCAGCAGAGACCAACAGGGTTGGAATTCACCCCTCCACTTT | CASRDQQGWNSPLHF
- | TRBJ1-6 | TRBV27 | - | TGTGCCAGCAGTTGGGCCGTGGGAAATTCACCCCTCCACTTT | CASSWAVGNSPLHF
- | TRBJ2-1 | TRBV5-5 | few | TGTGCCAGCAGCTTGCAAGCGTATGCTTACAATGAGCAGTTCTTC | CASSLQAYAYNEQFF
- | TRBJ1-1 | TRBV5-4 | - | TGTGCCAGCAGCTTGGGTGGATTCGACGGGGACACTGAAGCTTTCTTT | CASSLGGFDGDTEAFF
- | TRBJ2-3 | TRBV15 | - | TGTGCCACCAGCAGAGAGTCTGGAGATACGCAGTATTTT | CATSRESGDTQYF
TRBD2 | TRBJ2-1 | TRBV4-1 | many | TGCGCCAGCACCCCTAGCGGGGGGGCCGGGTCCTACAATGAGCAGTTCTTC | CASTPSGGAGSYNEQFF
- | TRBJ2-2 | TRBV28 | many | TGTGCCAGCAGTTTTTCCGAAGGGATCCATTACCTCGCGAACACCGGGGAGCTGTTTTTT | CASSFSEGIHYLANTGELFF
TRBD1 | TRBJ2-3 | TRBV5-4 | - | TGTGCCAGCAGCCCGGGACAGGGGAGACTACGCACAGATACGCAGTATTTT | CASSPGQGRLRTDTQYF
- | TRBJ2-5 | TRBV7-2 | many | TGTGCCAGCAGCTTAGTCTCCATTCAAGAGACCCAGTACTTC | CASSLVSIQETQYF
- | TRBJ1-1 | TRBV7-9 | - | TGTGCCAGCAGCGATGCCCCCACTGAAGCTTTCTTT | CASSDAPTEAFF
- | TRBJ1-2 | TRBV3-1 | - | TGTGCCAGCAGCCAAGATCGTACTGGGACCAAGAGGCCCTACACCTTC | CASSQDRTGTKRPYTF
TRBD1 | TRBJ1-6 | TRBV7-9 | - | TGTGCCAGCAGCACCCGGACAGGGGCTAATTCACCCCTCCACTTT | CASSTRTGANSPLHF
- | TRBJ1-1 | TRBV7-2 | few | TGTGCCAGCAGCTTAGGCCTTCTGGGAAGAGGGTACACTGAAGCTTTCTTT | CASSLGLLGRGYTEAFF
- | TRBJ1-1 | TRBV6-2/TRBV6-3 | once | TGTGCCAGCAGTTACCTGGGGGGCCGGAACACTGAAGCTTTCTTT | CASSYLGGRNTEAFF
- | TRBJ1-5 | TRBV27 | few | TGTGCCAGCAGTTCCCCAGGGTTTAATCAGCCCCAGCATTTT | CASSSPGFNQPQHF
- | TRBJ2-3 | TRBV19 | few | TGTGCCAGTAGTACCCTACCGGGGGATACGCAGTATTTT | CASSTLPGDTQYF
TRBD1 | TRBJ1-1 | TRBV19 | - | TGTGCCAGTAGTATAGATGGTGGGACAGGGAATTGGGACACTGAAGCTTTCTTT | CASSIDGGTGNWDTEAFF
- | TRBJ2-3 | TRBV12-3/TRBV12-4 | - | TGTGCCAGCAGTTCTGACCAGGGGACGCAGTATTTT | CASSSDQGTQYF
TRBD2 | TRBJ2-3 | TRBV12-3/TRBV12-4 | - | TGTGCCAGCAGTTCCCTAGCGGGGAGGAATACGCAGTATTTT | CASSSLAGRNTQYF
- | TRBJ1-5 | TRBV19 | - | TGTGCCAGTAGTTACACAGGGCCGGTGGGGCAGCCCCAGCATTTT | CASSYTGPVGQPQHF
TRBD1 | TRBJ1-1 | TRBV19 | - | TGTGCCAGTAGTTTCGACAGGGGGAACACTGAAGCTTTCTTT | CASSFDRGNTEAFF
- | TRBJ1-2 | TRBV7-9 | - | TGTGCCAGCAGCCCCCCAGCATGGATCTCCTATGGCTACACCTTC | CASSPPAWISYGYTF
TRBD1 | TRBJ1-1 | TRBV12-3/TRBV12-4 | - | TGTGCCAGCAGTTTGACAGGGGAGCGGAACACTGAAGCTTTCTTT | CASSLTGERNTEAFF
- | TRBJ2-6 | TRBV12-3/TRBV12-4 | few | TGTGCCAGCAGTATCGGGAGCTCTGGGGCCAACGTCCTGACTTTC | CASSIGSSGANVLTF
- | TRBJ1-3 | TRBV4-1 | - | TGCGCCAGCAGCCAAGATAAAAGGGTGACTGGAAACACCATATATTTT | CASSQDKRVTGNTIYF
TRBD1 | TRBJ2-7 | TRBV7-8 | - | TGTGCCAGCAGCGAATCACAGGGGGCGATCCTCTACGAGCAGTACTTC | CASSESQGAILYEQYF
- | TRBJ2-1 | TRBV12-3/TRBV12-4 | few | TGTGCCAGCAGTTCGGACCAGAGCTCCTACAATGAGCAGTTCTTC | CASSSDQSSYNEQFF
- | TRBJ2-2 | TRBV7-2 | - | TGTGCCAGCAGCGCGCACAGGGTCGCCTACACCGGGGAGCTGTTTTTT | CASSAHRVAYTGELFF
TRBD1 | TRBJ2-7 | TRBV7-9 | - | TGTGCCAGCAGCTACAGGGGAACCTACGAGCAGTACTTC | CASSYRGTYEQYF
- | TRBJ2-5 | TRBV7-6 | - | TGTGCCAGCAGCTTAGATTGGGCGGGGGAGACCCAGTACTTC | CASSLDWAGETQYF
TRBD1 | TRBJ2-7 | TRBV2 | once | TGTGTCAGCAGTGACCATCGACAGGGGGCCTACGAGCAGTACTTT | CVSSDHRQGAYEQYF
- | TRBJ1-5 | TRBV19 | few | TGTGCCAGTAGTATGGGGTTTGACCGATACAATCAGCCCCAGCATTTT | CASSMGFDRYNQPQHF
- | TRBJ2-7 | TRBV3-1 | many | TGTGCCAGCAGCCAAGATATGACTCGGGAGCAGTACTTC | CASSQDMTREQYF
TRBD2 | TRBJ2-7 | TRBV28 | - | TGTGCCAGCAGCAGACTAGCGGGGAAGACCTTTTTGGAGCAGTACTTC | CASSRLAGKTFLEQYF
- | TRBJ2-7 | TRBV7-2 | few | TGTGCCAGCAGCAGAAGCGGACAACAGCACTACGAGCAGTACTTC | CASSRSGQQHYEQYF
TRBD2 | TRBJ2-3 | TRBV7-2 | - | TGTGCCAGCAGGCCCCTAGCGGGGGGCCAGGGAGATACGCAGTATTTT | CASRPLAGGQGDTQYF
- | TRBJ2-1 | TRBV24-1 | - | TGTGCCACCAGTGCTCGGGGCACCTCGGACAATGAGCAGTTCTTC | CATSARGTSDNEQFF
- | TRBJ2-1 | TRBV11-2 | - | TGTGCCAGCAGCCCCCGCGACTACAATGAGCAGTTCTTC | CASSPRDYNEQFF
- | TRBJ1-1 | TRBV27 | few | TGTGCCAGCAGTTTATCGGGAGGGCCTGAAGCTTTCTTT | CASSLSGGPEAFF